This is a list of T cell receptor beta chains from one sample in a study of blood T cell repertoires in COVID-19. This table comes from immunoSEQ multiplex PCR, and its TCRdb copy is limited to in-frame clones, with some not included. The data contain about 250,000 clones, 79% of them seen just once; the ten biggest clones take up 4%. The sequencing sample was made of peripheral blood. Every receptor here comes from a woman between 35 and 50 years old with active or convalescent COVID-19. Each CDR3 is given with its conserved first and last residue. A D gene is named only where the DNA matches it firmly. Some rows mark clone size as missing; the rest say once, few, many or name a class of expanded clone.

D gene: TRBD1; clone size: -; J gene: TRBJ1-1; V gene: TRBV9; CDR3 DNA: TGTGCCAGCAGCGTAGCGTCCAGGTCTTCGGGGACAGGGGCTATAGAAGCTTTCTTT; CDR3 protein: CASSVASRSSGTGAIEAFF
D gene: TRBD1; clone size: few; J gene: TRBJ1-4; V gene: TRBV10-1; CDR3 DNA: TGCGCCAGCAGTGAGACCAAACTACGGGACAGGGATGAAAAACTGTTTTTT; CDR3 protein: CASSETKLRDRDEKLFF
D gene: TRBD1; clone size: -; J gene: TRBJ2-7; V gene: TRBV28; CDR3 DNA: TGTGCCAGCAGTATGCCGGGACAGGCCTACGAGCAGTACTTC; CDR3 protein: CASSMPGQAYEQYF
D gene: -; clone size: -; J gene: TRBJ2-1; V gene: TRBV24-1; CDR3 DNA: TGTGCCACCAGTGATGTGAAACAGGTCTCTGAGCAGTTCTTC; CDR3 protein: CATSDVKQVSEQFF
D gene: -; clone size: -; J gene: TRBJ2-7; V gene: TRBV11-1; CDR3 DNA: TGTGCCAGCAGCTTAGGCCTCACAAGTGCCGAGCAGTACTTC; CDR3 protein: CASSLGLTSAEQYF
D gene: TRBD1; clone size: -; J gene: TRBJ2-7; V gene: TRBV2; CDR3 DNA: TGTGCCAGCAGTGAAGGGGACCGACCAGGGGGCGAGCAGTACTTC; CDR3 protein: CASSEGDRPGGEQYF
D gene: -; clone size: -; J gene: TRBJ2-2; V gene: TRBV29-1; CDR3 DNA: TGCAGCGTTGAAGGTGTGTCAGGAAGTAACACCGGGGAGCTGTTTTTT; CDR3 protein: CSVEGVSGSNTGELFF
D gene: -; clone size: once; J gene: TRBJ1-3; V gene: TRBV28; CDR3 DNA: TGTGCCAGCAGCCCACCGGGGGGAGGTAACACCATATATTTT; CDR3 protein: CASSPPGGGNTIYF
D gene: -; clone size: -; J gene: TRBJ1-6; V gene: TRBV5-5; CDR3 DNA: TGTGCCAGTACATATCCGGGGTCCTATAATTCACCCCTCCACTTT; CDR3 protein: CASTYPGSYNSPLHF
D gene: -; clone size: -; J gene: TRBJ1-6; V gene: TRBV9; CDR3 DNA: TGTGCCAGCAGCGCGGACAGATTTCTAGGGAATTCACCCCTCCACTTT; CDR3 protein: CASSADRFLGNSPLHF
D gene: -; clone size: -; J gene: TRBJ1-2; V gene: TRBV6-4; CDR3 DNA: TGTGCCAGCAGTCGTGACGGGATCGATGGCTACACCTTC; CDR3 protein: CASSRDGIDGYTF
D gene: -; clone size: few; J gene: TRBJ2-2; V gene: TRBV7-3; CDR3 DNA: TGTGCCAGCAGCTTCGGGAACACCGGGGAGCTGTTTTTT; CDR3 protein: CASSFGNTGELFF
D gene: TRBD2; clone size: -; J gene: TRBJ2-3; V gene: TRBV7-3; CDR3 DNA: TGTGCCAGCAGCCCCAGCCGGGGCGGGGGGGCCTATACGCAGTATTTT; CDR3 protein: CASSPSRGGGAYTQYF
D gene: TRBD1; clone size: -; J gene: TRBJ1-5; V gene: TRBV11-1; CDR3 DNA: TGTGCCAGCAGCTTGGACAGGGTCCAGTGCAATCAGCCCCAGCATTTT; CDR3 protein: CASSLDRVQCNQPQHF
D gene: TRBD1; clone size: -; J gene: TRBJ1-5; V gene: TRBV19; CDR3 DNA: TGTGCCAGTAGTACCCACCTCGCAGGGGGTGGCAATCAGCCCCAGCATTTT; CDR3 protein: CASSTHLAGGGNQPQHF
D gene: -; clone size: -; J gene: TRBJ2-7; V gene: TRBV2; CDR3 DNA: TGTGCCAGCAGTATATCTATAGTCGGACAGAGCTCCTACGAGCAGTACTTC; CDR3 protein: CASSISIVGQSSYEQYF
D gene: TRBD1; clone size: -; J gene: TRBJ1-1; V gene: TRBV5-1; CDR3 DNA: TGCGCCAGCAGCTTGTCCGGACAGGTGCCCCTTTCCACTGAAGCTTTCTTT; CDR3 protein: CASSLSGQVPLSTEAFF
D gene: -; clone size: -; J gene: TRBJ2-7; V gene: TRBV5-3; CDR3 DNA: TGTGCCAGAAGCCAAGTCCAAAAGCCTTACGAGCAGTACTTC; CDR3 protein: CARSQVQKPYEQYF
D gene: -; clone size: -; J gene: TRBJ2-3; V gene: TRBV5-1; CDR3 DNA: TGCGCCAGCAGCCCCGAAGGAGCGGGCCTTAGCACAGATACGCAGTATTTT; CDR3 protein: CASSPEGAGLSTDTQYF
D gene: -; clone size: once; J gene: TRBJ2-5; V gene: TRBV30; CDR3 DNA: TGTGCCTGGAGTGTAGACAGCGTCCAAGAGACCCAGTACTTC; CDR3 protein: CAWSVDSVQETQYF
D gene: -; clone size: -; J gene: TRBJ1-5; V gene: TRBV28; CDR3 DNA: TGTGCCAGCAGTCCCCGCGCGGCGCCTAGGCAGCCCCAGCATTTT; CDR3 protein: CASSPRAAPRQPQHF
D gene: TRBD1; clone size: -; J gene: TRBJ2-1; V gene: TRBV10-1; CDR3 DNA: TGCGCCAGCAGTAGTGAACGGGACAGCTCCTACAATGAGCAGTTCTTC; CDR3 protein: CASSSERDSSYNEQFF
D gene: TRBD1; clone size: -; J gene: TRBJ2-7; V gene: TRBV5-4; CDR3 DNA: TGTGCCAGCAGCCTCCAGCCCAGGGGGCGGTACGAGCAGTACTTC; CDR3 protein: CASSLQPRGRYEQYF
D gene: TRBD1; clone size: -; J gene: TRBJ2-1; V gene: TRBV28; CDR3 DNA: TGTGCCAGCAGTCAAGGTGGACAGGGACGATGGTATGAGCAGTTCTTC; CDR3 protein: CASSQGGQGRWYEQFF
D gene: -; clone size: -; J gene: TRBJ1-2; V gene: TRBV27; CDR3 DNA: TGTGCCAGCAGAACCTTGACAGGAAGGGTTAAAGACTATGGCTACACCTTC; CDR3 protein: CASRTLTGRVKDYGYTF
D gene: TRBD1; clone size: -; J gene: TRBJ1-5; V gene: TRBV19; CDR3 DNA: TGTGCCAGTAGTACCGGACAGGGCGGTCAGCCCCAGCATTTT; CDR3 protein: CASSTGQGGQPQHF
D gene: -; clone size: -; J gene: TRBJ2-1; V gene: TRBV5-1; CDR3 DNA: TGCGCCAGCAGCTTGTGGTCGGGAGCTATGGTCTCCTACAATGAGCAGTTCTTC; CDR3 protein: CASSLWSGAMVSYNEQFF
D gene: -; clone size: -; J gene: TRBJ2-6; V gene: TRBV15; CDR3 DNA: TGTGCCACCAGCAGGGCGGCCAACGTCCTGACTTTC; CDR3 protein: CATSRAANVLTF
D gene: -; clone size: once; J gene: TRBJ1-2; V gene: TRBV28; CDR3 DNA: TGTGCCAGCAGTTTACCTAACAACAGGGTCAACTATGGCTACACCTTC; CDR3 protein: CASSLPNNRVNYGYTF
D gene: TRBD1; clone size: -; J gene: TRBJ1-4; V gene: TRBV19; CDR3 DNA: TGTGCCAGTATAGGTCGTGGGACAGGCGATGAAAAACTGTTTTTT; CDR3 protein: CASIGRGTGDEKLFF
D gene: -; clone size: -; J gene: TRBJ1-3; V gene: TRBV6-5; CDR3 DNA: TGTGCCAGCAGTTACTCCCGACGGGGTACTGGAAACACCATATATTTT; CDR3 protein: CASSYSRRGTGNTIYF
D gene: -; clone size: -; J gene: TRBJ1-1; V gene: TRBV10-2; CDR3 DNA: TGCGCCAGCAGTGAACTGGGGGGAACTGAAGCTTTCTTT; CDR3 protein: CASSELGGTEAFF
D gene: -; clone size: -; J gene: TRBJ1-2; V gene: TRBV7-9; CDR3 DNA: TGTGCCAGCAGCTTAGACCGAGGCTATGGCTACACCTTC; CDR3 protein: CASSLDRGYGYTF
D gene: TRBD2; clone size: few; J gene: TRBJ2-3; V gene: TRBV28; CDR3 DNA: TGTGCCAGCAGTCTTAGCGGGCTAAGCACAGATACGCAGTATTTT; CDR3 protein: CASSLSGLSTDTQYF
D gene: -; clone size: once; J gene: TRBJ1-2; V gene: TRBV19; CDR3 DNA: TGTGCCAGTACCCCTACCCTAGACGGAGTTGTTGGCTACACCTTC; CDR3 protein: CASTPTLDGVVGYTF
D gene: -; clone size: -; J gene: TRBJ2-5; V gene: TRBV30; CDR3 DNA: TGTGCCTGGACCCTCCCTAGCCAGACCCAGTACTTC; CDR3 protein: CAWTLPSQTQYF
D gene: TRBD1; clone size: few; J gene: TRBJ1-5; V gene: TRBV29-1; CDR3 DNA: TGCAGCGTTGCGTCTGGACAGGGAGGGAATCAGCCCCAGCATTTT; CDR3 protein: CSVASGQGGNQPQHF
D gene: -; clone size: -; J gene: TRBJ1-4; V gene: TRBV5-1; CDR3 DNA: TGCGCCAGCAGCCCCAGCAGGGCGGATGAAAAACTGTTTTTT; CDR3 protein: CASSPSRADEKLFF
D gene: TRBD1; clone size: -; J gene: TRBJ1-2; V gene: TRBV5-5; CDR3 DNA: TGTGCCAGCAGCTTGGTTGGGACAGGGGTCGGCTACACCTTC; CDR3 protein: CASSLVGTGVGYTF
D gene: TRBD1; clone size: -; J gene: TRBJ1-3; V gene: TRBV11-3; CDR3 DNA: TGTGCCAGCAGTCTGACAGGGGGCTCTGGAAACACCATATATTTT; CDR3 protein: CASSLTGGSGNTIYF
D gene: TRBD1; clone size: -; J gene: TRBJ1-2; V gene: TRBV5-1; CDR3 DNA: TGCGCCAGCGGACAGGGCGGGGTGAGCTACACCTTC; CDR3 protein: CASGQGGVSYTF
D gene: TRBD2; clone size: -; J gene: TRBJ2-7; V gene: TRBV18; CDR3 DNA: TGTGCCAGCTCACCCCCGCTAGCGGGAACCTACGAGCAGTACTTC; CDR3 protein: CASSPPLAGTYEQYF
D gene: -; clone size: -; J gene: TRBJ1-6; V gene: TRBV6-5; CDR3 DNA: TGTGCCAGCAGGGTGCGGGGAAGTAATTCACCCCTCCACTTT; CDR3 protein: CASRVRGSNSPLHF
D gene: -; clone size: -; J gene: TRBJ1-5; V gene: TRBV19; CDR3 DNA: TGTGCCAGTAGTATTTTGAAGACACCGCTCCAGCCCCAGCATTTT; CDR3 protein: CASSILKTPLQPQHF
D gene: TRBD2; clone size: -; J gene: TRBJ2-1; V gene: TRBV9; CDR3 DNA: TGTGCCCGCAGCTTAGTCGGCGGCGGGGGGGCCAATGAGCAGTTCTTC; CDR3 protein: CARSLVGGGGANEQFF
D gene: -; clone size: -; J gene: TRBJ1-2; V gene: TRBV7-9; CDR3 DNA: TGTGCCAGCAGCCCGGAAGGGGGGGGCGCGGATGGCTACACCTTC; CDR3 protein: CASSPEGGGADGYTF
D gene: TRBD2; clone size: -; J gene: TRBJ2-1; V gene: TRBV9; CDR3 DNA: TGTGCCAGCAGCGTCCCCGGGGGGGTCTACAATGAGCAGTTCTTC; CDR3 protein: CASSVPGGVYNEQFF
D gene: TRBD1; clone size: -; J gene: TRBJ2-3; V gene: TRBV5-1; CDR3 DNA: TGCGCCAGCAGCTTCCGGGACAGGGATACAGATACGCAGTATTTT; CDR3 protein: CASSFRDRDTDTQYF
D gene: -; clone size: -; J gene: TRBJ1-5; V gene: TRBV28; CDR3 DNA: TGTGCCAGCAGTTTACCCGTCAGGGGCGGTCAGCCCCAGCATTTT; CDR3 protein: CASSLPVRGGQPQHF
D gene: TRBD1; clone size: -; J gene: TRBJ1-2; V gene: TRBV5-1; CDR3 DNA: TGCGCCAGCAGCTGGGGGGACAGGGAAAAATATGGCTACACCTTC; CDR3 protein: CASSWGDREKYGYTF
D gene: -; clone size: -; J gene: TRBJ1-2; V gene: TRBV28; CDR3 DNA: TGTGCCAGCAGTTTGGACTCTAACTATGGCTACACCTTC; CDR3 protein: CASSLDSNYGYTF
D gene: -; clone size: -; J gene: TRBJ1-6; V gene: TRBV21-1; CDR3 DNA: TGTGCCAGCAGCGACTATTTGGCTCCTAATTCACCCCTCCACTTT; CDR3 protein: CASSDYLAPNSPLHF
D gene: TRBD1; clone size: -; J gene: TRBJ1-1; V gene: TRBV7-2; CDR3 DNA: TGTGCCAGCAGCTTGGGGACAGCTAACACTGAAGCTTTCTTT; CDR3 protein: CASSLGTANTEAFF
D gene: -; clone size: -; J gene: TRBJ1-6; V gene: TRBV12-3/TRBV12-4; CDR3 DNA: TGTGCCAGCAGTCGCGTCTGGGCTTCACCCCTCCACTTT; CDR3 protein: CASSRVWASPLHF
D gene: -; clone size: -; J gene: TRBJ2-5; V gene: TRBV23-1; CDR3 DNA: TGCGCCAGCAGTCATATCATAGTGGAGACCCAGTACTTC; CDR3 protein: CASSHIIVETQYF
D gene: -; clone size: -; J gene: TRBJ1-1; V gene: TRBV29-1; CDR3 DNA: TGCAGCGTTGATTGGGCGGCGGGCGACACTGAAGCTTTCTTT; CDR3 protein: CSVDWAAGDTEAFF